This T cell receptor beta chain was observed in a study of blood T cell repertoires in COVID-19. V was pared by 0 bases and J by 5 bases, with 10 bases between. The length of the CDR3 is 14 residues. Per germline, CDR1 MNHEY and CDR2 SVGAGI. Clones were read by immunoSEQ multiplex PCR, and TCRdb kept only the in-frame ones, dropping some. The data hold about 270,000 clones, with about 86% observed a single time. The rearrangement links TRBV6-5 to TRBJ2-5; no clear D. This sequence originates from a woman aged 60 to 75 with active or convalescent COVID-19. The sequenced sample was peripheral blood. The CDR3 DNA follows: TGTGCCAGCAGTTACTCAGGCAGGTTGGAGACCCAGTACTTC. It yields the protein CASSYSGRLETQYF.